This TCR beta chain was observed in a study of Ad26.COV2.S vaccination and SARS-CoV-2 variants. Background on the study: Into the muscle, Ad26.COV2.S was dosed once or twice, 56 days apart. Study-level findings and limits: Non-spike TCR breadth was similar in vaccine and placebo recipients.

TCRdb's table, derived via immunoSEQ multiplex PCR, lists solely in-frame clones and lacks some. The profile covers around 300,000 clones, with around 89% appearing a single time and just under 5% taken by the ten largest. Between the trimmed V and J ends, which lost 5 bases and 3 bases, there was a span of 10 bases. This CDR3 has 13 residues. Treatment of the sample: about 20 received Ad26.COV2.S at low or high dose, single or two shots; about 5 received placebo; per-sample allocation not given. All samples were drawn on day 63, counting from the first vaccine or placebo injection. A remark on this clone: The target antigen is unknown.

Sequenced here: peripheral blood, sampled in a trial of Ad26.COV2.S vaccine versus placebo. This receptor was taken from a person between 18 and 59 years old who received the Ad26.COV2.S COVID-19 vaccine or a placebo. This chain uses TRBV12-3 or TRBV12-4 with TRBJ1-2, with D tentatively TRBD1 (5 bases). The CDR3 DNA reads TGTGCCAGCAGTCCAGGGAGGCACTATGGCTACACCTTC. Translation: CASSPGRHYGYTF.